These 19 T cell receptor beta chains originate from one sample sequenced in a study (dated by TCRdb to the mid-2010s). The library was generated by 5' RACE. Sequencing was carried out with an Illumina MiSeq. TCRdb took the public reads, trimmed them with fastp at Q25, ran MiXCR for clone calling and kept in-frame beta chains. Each entry is one CDR3 protein sequence, shown with its most common DNA and genes. This sample lists approximately 23,000 distinct CDR3 sequences; around 30% were detected once. Of the sample, 2% to 2.5% falls within the top ten clones. The sequencing sample was made of tumor-infiltrating naive CD4+ T cells sorted from the breast tumor. Explained via the paper, the cell subset or site label denotes: naive CD4+ T cells, CD4+CD45RA+CD25-. The origin of the receptors is a female donor with breast cancer.

This clonotype was found many times. The chain has TRBV20-1 and TRBJ2-7; D remains ambiguous. Germline V gene lookup returns CDR1 DFQATT and CDR2 SNEGSKA (reference sequence). Trimming cost V 0 bases and J 2 bases, with 11 bases left between them. There are 14 residues in the CDR3. The CDR3 coding sequence is TGCAGTGCTAGAGATGAAAAAGCCACCTACGAGCAGTACTTC. It encodes CSARDEKATYEQYF.

This clonotype has a count of ten or more. The chain couples TRBV2 to TRBJ1-1; D ambiguous. Per the germline V gene, CDR1 is SNHLY and CDR2 is FYNNEI. There are 14 residues in the CDR3. Deletions cut 3 bases from V and 0 bases from J, with 8 bases between. The CDR3 loop reads CASSEIGLNTEAFF. CDR3 in DNA: TGTGCCAGCAGTGAGATAGGGTTGAACACTGAAGCTTTCTTT.

The chain recombines TRBV7-3 with TRBJ1-3; D is ambiguous. The V and J ends lost 0 bases and 8 bases respectively, with 11 bases between them. Looked up from germline, CDR1 is SGHTA and CDR2 is FQGTGA. The CDR3 consists of 14 residues. As DNA, the CDR3 is TGTGCCAGCAGCTTAACGGGGATGGAGGACACCATATATTTT. Its protein product is CASSLTGMEDTIYF.

The gene calls are TRBV19 and TRBJ1-2; D is unclear. Germline CDR1 is LNHDA and CDR2 is SQIVND (reference sequence). Trimming took off 4 bases at V and 0 bases at J, with 6 bases between the two ends. The CDR3 consists of 13 residues. The CDR3 DNA follows: TGTGCCAGTAGTACGACACCTAACTATGGCTACACCTTC. Amino acids: CASSTTPNYGYTF.

This clonotype is labeled as medium-sized. This sequence joins TRBV20-1 and TRBJ1-1; D not resolved. CDR1 DFQATT and CDR2 SNEGSKA come from the germline V gene (reference sequence). The V end lost 3 bases, the J end lost 8 bases, and 10 bases lay between the germline ends. There are 11 residues in the CDR3. The CDR3: CSASQGGEAFF. CDR3 coding DNA: TGCAGTGCTAGTCAAGGCGGCGAAGCTTTCTTT.

As for this clonotype: An end of the junction does not agree with germline; a read error may underlie this. The chain is built from TRBV6-1 and TRBJ1-5; 8 bases line up with TRBD1. CDR1 and CDR2 from the germline V gene are MNHNS and SASEGT. The CDR3 length is 13 residues. CDR3 in DNA: TGTGCCAGCCGCGACAGGGGCCATCAGGCCCAGCATTTT. Encoded protein: CASRDRGHQAQHF.

About this clonotype itself: The CDR3 end shows no conserved phenylalanine or tryptophan, and so a read error is likely. The chain recombines TRBV11-1 with TRBJ2-1; either TRBD1 or TRBD2 may supply D (5 bases each). Germline CDR1 and CDR2: SGHAT and FQDESV (reference sequence). The V end lost 5 bases, the J end lost 6 bases, and 11 bases lay between the germline ends. This CDR3 contains 13 residues. The CDR3 region is CASSLSGTNEQFL. DNA for the CDR3: TGTGCCAGCAGCCTCTCAGGGACCAATGAGCAGTTCCTC.

This rearrangement joins TRBV11-2 to TRBJ2-1, with TRBD2 matching 9 bases. Trimming removed 4 bases from V and 6 bases from J; junction bases left unmatched: 10. The CDR3 runs 16 residues. Germline V gene lookup returns CDR1 SGHAT and CDR2 FQNNGV. The CDR3 DNA reads TGTGCCAGCAGCTCGCAGCTAGCGGGAATTAGCAATGAGCAGTTCTTC. Protein sequence: CASSSQLAGISNEQFF.

This clonotype was recorded a few times. This chain links TRBV20-1 with TRBJ2-3, with D possibly matching TRBD2 (6 bases). The ends were cut back, 4 bases at V and 1 base at J, with 12 bases in the middle. Germline lookup yields CDR1 DFQATT and CDR2 SNEGSKA (reference sequence). CDR3 size: 14 residues. The DNA for the CDR3 is TGCAGTGCTAAGGCGGGACTTGGCACAGATACGCAGTATTTT. Its protein product is CSAKAGLGTDTQYF.

This clonotype was recorded at least ten times. The chain combines TRBV6-5 with TRBJ2-3; 12 bases agree with TRBD2. The CDR3 covers 17 residues. Losses at the gene ends were 6 bases for V and 1 base for J; bases not matched to a gene: 8. From germline, CDR1 is MNHEY and CDR2 SVGAGI. The CDR3 nucleotides read TGTGCCAGCAGCCGGACTAGCGGGGCCTTAGGCACAGATACGCAGTATTTT. Protein product: CASSRTSGALGTDTQYF.

At least ten counts were recorded for this clonotype. The chain combines TRBV10-3 with TRBJ2-7, with a possible D match to TRBD2 (6 bases). Trimming removed 3 bases from V and 3 bases from J, with 12 bases in between. Germline V CDR1 and CDR2: ENHRY, SYGVKD. CDR3 size: 14 residues. CDR3 nucleotides: TGTGCCATCAGTGACCCCGGGGGTAACTACGAGCAGTACTTC. Protein: CAISDPGGNYEQYF.

The chain joins TRBV12-3 or TRBV12-4 to TRBJ1-6, with 10 bases identical to TRBD1. The length of the CDR3 is 16 residues. V was pared by 1 base and J by 4 bases, with 1 base of the junction left unmatched. CDR3 nucleotide sequence: TGTGCCAGCAGTTTAGAGGGACAGGGGTATAATTCACCCCTCCACTTT. Protein sequence: CASSLEGQGYNSPLHF.

Points on this clonotype: One junction end disagrees with the germline gene, perhaps due to a read error. V usage is TRBV6-5 and J usage is TRBJ1-1, with D possibly matching TRBD1 (5 bases). The CDR3 is 13 amino acids. CDR1 is MNHEY and CDR2 is SVGAGI in the germline V gene. CDR3 residues: CASRPGGNTGAFF. The CDR3 DNA reads as TGTGCCAGCAGACCTGGGGGGAACACTGGAGCTTTCTTT.

This clonotype rates as medium-sized. The rearrangement links TRBV25-1 to TRBJ2-7; D could derive from TRBD1 or TRBD2 (6 bases each). V lost 1 base to trimming and J lost 4 bases, with 17 bases between them. Germline V gene data show CDR1 as MGHDK and CDR2 as SYGVNS. The CDR3 contains 16 residues. CDR3 in amino acids: CASSELDEGGLYEQYF. The CDR3 bases are TGTGCCAGCAGTGAATTAGATGAGGGGGGCTTGTACGAGCAGTACTTC.

The sample holds many counts of this clonotype. The chain is built from TRBV7-6 and TRBJ1-1; possible D gene TRBD1, 6 bases. This CDR3 has 13 amino acids. Germline CDR1 and CDR2: SGHVS and FNYEAQ. V was trimmed by 0 bases and J by 4 bases, leaving 6 bases between them. Here the CDR3 reads CASSLAQGTEAFF. In nucleotides, the CDR3 is TGTGCCAGCAGCTTAGCACAGGGCACTGAAGCTTTCTTT.

In its sample, this clonotype is medium-sized. The chain is built from TRBV4-1 and TRBJ2-1; 11 bases fit TRBD2. Unmatched junction bases numbered 13, after V lost 3 bases and J lost 3 bases. Germline CDR1 and CDR2: MGHRA and YSYEKL. CDR3 length: 19 amino acids. CDR3 in amino acids: CASSHRTSGRSNGYNEQFF. The CDR3, as DNA: TGCGCCAGCAGCCACCGGACTAGCGGGCGTTCGAACGGCTACAATGAGCAGTTCTTC.

The chain employs TRBV6-5 and TRBJ2-1; 9 positions match TRBD2. The germline V gene encodes CDR1 MNHEY and CDR2 SVGAGI. The V and J ends lost 0 bases and 0 bases, in that order; junction bases with no gene match: 6. The CDR3 runs 18 residues. CDR3 DNA: TGTGCCAGCAGTTACTCGGGAGGACTAGCGACCTCCTACAATGAGCAGTTCTTC. Translated, it gives CASSYSGGLATSYNEQFF.

Comment on this clonotype: Since a much larger clone is just one base distant, this may be a read error. The rearrangement links TRBV20-1 to TRBJ2-7; a weak D match, TRBD1 (5 bases). Trimming left V 1 base short and J 5 bases short, with 12 bases between. The CDR3 is 13 amino acids. The germline CDR1 and CDR2 sequences are DFQATT and SNEGSKA (reference sequence). This chain's CDR3 is CSARGQFYDEQYF. CDR3 nucleotide sequence: TGCAGTGCTAGAGGACAGTTTTACGACGAGCAGTACTTC.

By proportion, this clonotype is medium-sized. The chain combines TRBV28 with TRBJ1-1; possible D gene TRBD1, 5 bases. V lost 5 bases, J lost 8 bases, and 9 bases lay in between. The CDR3 is 11 amino acids. Looked up from germline, CDR1 is MDHEN and CDR2 is SYDVKM. The CDR3 here is CASSNRREAFF. DNA for the CDR3: TGTGCCAGCAGTAACAGGCGGGAAGCTTTCTTT.